Reported below is one T cell receptor (beta chain). This clonotype was counted many times. The target of this receptor is not known. No base quality values were provided; no much bigger clone lies one nucleotide off. The germline V gene yields SGDLS for CDR1 and YYNGEE for CDR2. Counted from cysteine to phenylalanine, this CDR3 has 16 amino acids. The retained sequence is limited to the CDR3, 48 bases, with the frame set at the first base. For this chain, trimming is 0 bases at the V end and 4 bases at the J end, and the number of junction bases without a gene match is 7. This entry comes from a study of early T cells in non-severe SARS-CoV-2 infection (dated by TCRdb to about 2021). Notes on the research overall: Bulk RNA from unsorted whole blood was used for TCR sequencing, so alpha and beta chains could not be paired. Study-wide conclusions, independent of this receptor: VDJdb matching was skewed toward anti-spike CD8 responses and likely underestimated virus-specific expansions, missing private and CD4 specificities.

Library preparation was by 5' RACE. Instrument on record: NextSeq 500. Unique molecular identifiers were attached to individual cDNA molecules in the TCR library protocol so that sequencing error and PCR bias could be corrected. Both TCR alpha and beta chains were sequenced, and tight co-correlation was observed between alpha and beta sequence abundances in each sample. In the original analysis: Decombinator V4 was used to annotate TCR sequences for V gene, J gene and CDR3. Expanded TCRs were defined as changing significantly between any two time points under a Poisson model with p below 0.0001. TCR abundances were normalised to the total number of TCRs sequenced per sample and expressed as counts per million. MAIT TCRs were defined by TRAV1-2 paired with TRAJ12, TRAJ20 or TRAJ33, and iNKT TCRs by TRAV10 paired with TRAJ18. VDJdb, accessed 1 November 2021, was searched for CMV, EBV and SARS-CoV-2 annotated TCRs, excluding TCRs annotated for multiple antigens. TCRdb itself trimmed the public reads at Q25 with fastp, ran MiXCR and retained productive beta chains. Every distinct CDR3 protein forms one entry, paired with its most common genes and DNA. These V and J calls derive from TCRdb rather than the authors' analysis. The sample table contains under 70,000 distinct CDR3 sequences; only one count was recorded for around 12% of them. 4.5% to 6% of the sample rests with the top ten.

A case-control design nested within a healthcare worker cohort in London, UK, was used, with weekly nasopharyngeal swab PCR tests and blood sampling performed. Between 23 and 31 March 2020, the week of the UK lockdown, healthcare workers were enrolled and then followed up weekly for as long as 16 weeks. The V and J genes are TRBV9 and TRBJ2-1; TRBD2 matches 7 bases in the middle. The source of this sequence is an adult who was a healthcare worker with PCR-confirmed SARS-CoV-2 infection or an uninfected control (not recorded which). Material for sequencing was whole blood. This receptor carries the CDR3 CASSVVGDGGYNEQFF. The bases are TGTGCCAGCAGCGTAGTAGGTGACGGGGGGTACAATGAGCAGTTCTTC.